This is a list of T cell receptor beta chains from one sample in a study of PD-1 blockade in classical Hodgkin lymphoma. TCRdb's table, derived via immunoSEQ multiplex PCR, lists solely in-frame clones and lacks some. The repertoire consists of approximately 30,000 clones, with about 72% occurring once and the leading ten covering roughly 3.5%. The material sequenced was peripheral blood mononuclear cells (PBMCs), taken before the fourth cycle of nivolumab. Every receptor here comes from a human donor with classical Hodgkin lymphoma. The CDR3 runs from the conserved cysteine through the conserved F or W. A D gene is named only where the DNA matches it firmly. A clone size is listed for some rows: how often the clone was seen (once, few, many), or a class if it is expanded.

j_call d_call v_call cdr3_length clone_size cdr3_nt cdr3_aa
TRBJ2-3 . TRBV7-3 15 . TGTGCCAGCAGCTTAGGCGGGGTCCTCACAGATACGCAGTATTTT CASSLGGVLTDTQYF
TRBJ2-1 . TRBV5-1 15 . TGCGCCAGCAGCTTGTACAGTAGCTCCTACAATGAGCAGTTCTTC CASSLYSSSYNEQFF
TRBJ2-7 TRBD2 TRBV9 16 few TGTGCCAGCAGCGGCGGGACTAGCGGGAGTAGGTACGAGCAGTACTTC CASSGGTSGSRYEQYF
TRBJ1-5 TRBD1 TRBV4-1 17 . TGCGCCAGCAGCCCCGGGACAGGGGCATGGAGCAATCAGCTCCAGCATTTT CASSPGTGAWSNQLQHF
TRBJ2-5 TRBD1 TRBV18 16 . TGTGCCAGCTCACCACCAAGGGACAGAGGCCAAGAGACCCAGTACTTC CASSPPRDRGQETQYF
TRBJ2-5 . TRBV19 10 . TGTGCCAGTAGGGGGGAGACCCAGTACTTC CASRGETQYF
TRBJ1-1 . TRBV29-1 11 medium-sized TGCAGCGTAACCCCGGGGTCTGAAGCTTTCTTT CSVTPGSEAFF
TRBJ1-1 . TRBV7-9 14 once TGTGCCAGCAGTCTATCGACAGTGAACACTGAAGCTTTCTTT CASSLSTVNTEAFF
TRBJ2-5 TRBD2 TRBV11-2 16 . TGTGCCAGCAGCTTGCTGTCGGGACTAGAAGGAGGGACCCAGTACTTC CASSLLSGLEGGTQYF
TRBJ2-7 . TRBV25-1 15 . TGTGCCAGCAGTGAACCCGGATCGAGCTCCTACGAGCAGTACTTC CASSEPGSSSYEQYF
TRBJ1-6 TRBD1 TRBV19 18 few TGTGCCAGTAGCCCTTGGGGGGACAACCAGGGGGCTGTTTCACCCCTCCACTTT CASSPWGDNQGAVSPLHF
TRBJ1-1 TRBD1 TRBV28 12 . TGTGCCAGCAGTATGCTCCAGGGGGGAGCTTTCTTT CASSMLQGGAFF
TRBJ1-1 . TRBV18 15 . TGTGCCAGCTCACCACGGTCAGGCGGGGTCACTGAAGCTTTCTTT CASSPRSGGVTEAFF
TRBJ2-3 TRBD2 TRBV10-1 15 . TGCGCCAGCAGTGAGTGTAGCGGGGTTACAGATACGCAGTATTTT CASSECSGVTDTQYF
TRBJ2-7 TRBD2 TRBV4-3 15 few TGCGCCAGCAGCCAGACTAGCGGGATTACCTACGAGCAGTACTTC CASSQTSGITYEQYF
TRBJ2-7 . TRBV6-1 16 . TGTGCCAGCAGTGAAGGTCGTGGGGTATCGGACTACGAGCAGTACTTC CASSEGRGVSDYEQYF